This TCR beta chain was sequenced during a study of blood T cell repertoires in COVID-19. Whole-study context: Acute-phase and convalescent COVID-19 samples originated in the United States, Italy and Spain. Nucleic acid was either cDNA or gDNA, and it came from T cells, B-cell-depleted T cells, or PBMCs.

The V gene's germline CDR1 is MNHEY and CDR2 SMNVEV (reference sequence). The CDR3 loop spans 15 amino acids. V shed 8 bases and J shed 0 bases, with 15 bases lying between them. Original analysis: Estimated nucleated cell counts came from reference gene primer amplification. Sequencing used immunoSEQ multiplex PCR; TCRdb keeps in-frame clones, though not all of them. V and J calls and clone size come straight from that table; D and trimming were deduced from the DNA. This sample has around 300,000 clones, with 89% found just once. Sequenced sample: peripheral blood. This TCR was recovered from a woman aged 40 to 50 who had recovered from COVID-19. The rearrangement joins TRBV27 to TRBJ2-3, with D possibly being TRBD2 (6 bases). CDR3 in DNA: TGTGCCAGCTGTAGAATAGCGGACAGCACAGATACGCAGTATTTT. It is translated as CASCRIADSTDTQYF.